This T cell receptor (beta chain) was sequenced during a study of T cell changes during pregnancy in multiple sclerosis. Clones were read by immunoSEQ multiplex PCR, and TCRdb kept only the in-frame ones, dropping some. Of roughly 80,000 clones listed, approximately 90% are singletons. Sequenced here: peripheral blood, sampled before pregnancy. The sequence was obtained from a female donor with multiple sclerosis, enrolled in a pregnancy study.

The CDR3 loop reads CASSLSGGYGYTF. The CDR3 DNA is TGCGCCAGCAGCTTATCCGGCGGCTATGGCTACACCTTC. V usage is TRBV5-1 and J usage is TRBJ1-2; D unresolved. Deletions cut 2 bases from V and 4 bases from J, with 9 bases between. There are 13 residues in the CDR3. Looked up from germline, CDR1 is SGHRS and CDR2 is YFSETQ.